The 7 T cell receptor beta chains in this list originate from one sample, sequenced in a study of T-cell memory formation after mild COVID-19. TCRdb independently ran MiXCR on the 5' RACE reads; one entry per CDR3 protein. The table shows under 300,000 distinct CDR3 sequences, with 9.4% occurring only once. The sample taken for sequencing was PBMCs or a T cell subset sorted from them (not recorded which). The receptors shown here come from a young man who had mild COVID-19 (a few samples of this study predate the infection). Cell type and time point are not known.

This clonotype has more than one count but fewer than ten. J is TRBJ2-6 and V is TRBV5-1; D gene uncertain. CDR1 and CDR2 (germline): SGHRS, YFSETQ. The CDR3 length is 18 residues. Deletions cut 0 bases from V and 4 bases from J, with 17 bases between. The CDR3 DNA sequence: TGCGCCAGCAGCTTGGCACCCAGTTTGGTCTCAGGGGCCAACGTCCTGACTTTC. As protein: CASSLAPSLVSGANVLTF.

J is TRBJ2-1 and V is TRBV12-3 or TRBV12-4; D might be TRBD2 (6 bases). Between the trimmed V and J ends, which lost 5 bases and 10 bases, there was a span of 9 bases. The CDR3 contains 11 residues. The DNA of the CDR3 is TGTGCCAGCAGTCAAGCGGGCGAGCAGTTCTTC. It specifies CASSQAGEQFF.

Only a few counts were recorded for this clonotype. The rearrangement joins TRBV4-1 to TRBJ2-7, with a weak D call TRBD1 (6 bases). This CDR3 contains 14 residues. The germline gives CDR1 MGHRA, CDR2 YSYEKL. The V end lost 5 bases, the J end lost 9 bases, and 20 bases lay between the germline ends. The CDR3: CASSSGTTKSGQYF. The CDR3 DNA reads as TGCGCCAGCAGCTCCGGGACAACCAAGAGCGGGCAGTACTTC.

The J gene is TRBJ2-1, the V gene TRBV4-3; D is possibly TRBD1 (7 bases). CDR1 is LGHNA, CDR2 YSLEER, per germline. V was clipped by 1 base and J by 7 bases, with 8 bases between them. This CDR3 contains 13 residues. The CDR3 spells CASSQAGGNEQFF. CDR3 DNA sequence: TGCGCCAGCAGCCAAGCAGGGGGGAATGAGCAGTTCTTC.

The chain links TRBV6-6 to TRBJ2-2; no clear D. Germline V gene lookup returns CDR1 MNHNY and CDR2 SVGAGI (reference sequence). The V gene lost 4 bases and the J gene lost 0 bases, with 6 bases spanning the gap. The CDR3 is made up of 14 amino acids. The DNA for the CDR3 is TGTGCCAGCAGTTCGACGGCGAACACCGGGGAGCTGTTTTTT. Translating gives CASSSTANTGELFF.

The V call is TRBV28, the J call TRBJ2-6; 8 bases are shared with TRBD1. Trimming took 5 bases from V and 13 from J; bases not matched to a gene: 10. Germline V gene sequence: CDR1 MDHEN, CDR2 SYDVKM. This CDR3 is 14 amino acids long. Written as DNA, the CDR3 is TGTGCCAGCAGTGAAACCGGACAGGGTTTAGTCCTGACTTTC. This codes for CASSETGQGLVLTF.

CDR3 sequence (DNA): TGCGCCAGCAGCTTGCTCCCGGGACAGGAAGGCGGCTACACCTTC. The encoded protein is CASSLLPGQEGGYTF. The chain joins TRBV5-1 to TRBJ1-2; the match to TRBD1 covers 8 bases. This CDR3 has 15 residues. Looked up from germline, CDR1 is SGHRS and CDR2 is YFSETQ. Unmatched junction bases numbered 10, after V lost 1 base and J lost 8 bases.